This is a list of T cell receptor beta chains from one sample in a study of CXCR3-negative and CXCR3-positive naive CD8 T cells. TCRdb reanalyzed the 5' RACE reads and collapses them to one entry per CDR3 protein, without DNA. With some 45,000 distinct CDR3 sequences in the sample, the ten largest clones hold 1.6%. The sequencing sample was made of naive CXCR3- CD8+ T cells from blood. The receptor source for this set is a human donor in good health. Some clones in this sample may be carry-over from other donors' samples. Each CDR3 is given with its conserved first and last residue. The order of the fields is J gene, V gene, clone size, CDR3 protein. A clone size is listed for some rows: how often the clone was seen (once, few, many), or a class if it is expanded.

TRBJ1-5,TRBV12-3/TRBV12-4,-,CASSFPGRGQPQHF
TRBJ2-7,TRBV12-3/TRBV12-4,-,CASSSILGPEQYF
TRBJ1-1,TRBV7-9,medium-sized,CASSSTSLNTEAFF
TRBJ2-3,TRBV29-1,-,CSVEGLVDTQYF
TRBJ2-7,TRBV4-1,-,CASSTGTGNPYEQYF
TRBJ2-7,TRBV14,-,CASTDNSYEQYF
TRBJ2-1,TRBV4-1,-,CASSQGGGGQEQFF
TRBJ1-3,TRBV6-5,-,CASSYRESGNTIYF
TRBJ2-7,TRBV28,-,CASSSGGPYEQYF
TRBJ2-7,TRBV6-2/TRBV6-3,-,CASEVETGAYEQYF
TRBJ1-6,TRBV20-1,-,CSAREIMTSSYNSPLHF
TRBJ2-1,TRBV7-9,-,CASIPVGSSYNEQFF
TRBJ1-4,TRBV29-1,-,CSAAGSGKLFF
TRBJ2-7,TRBV29-1,-,CSVLAGVSEQYF
TRBJ2-2,TRBV6-5,-,CASTGRDTGELFF
TRBJ2-6,TRBV21-1,-,CASSSASGYIGTNVLTF
TRBJ2-5,TRBV7-3,-,CASSLSGQDQETQYF
TRBJ2-2,TRBV6-1,-,CASSDKLDTGELFF
TRBJ2-1,TRBV4-1,-,CASSQEASGGLDEQFF
TRBJ2-1,TRBV29-1,-,CSALLAHNEQFF
TRBJ2-5,TRBV29-1,-,CSVEQGEEEETQYF
TRBJ1-1,TRBV6-2/TRBV6-3,-,CASRLTGPTNTEAFF
TRBJ2-7,TRBV7-9,-,CASSLWENEQYF
TRBJ2-7,TRBV5-1,-,CASSLGGQNSYEQYF
TRBJ2-1,TRBV12-3/TRBV12-4,-,CASSARQGYYNEQFF
TRBJ1-1,TRBV29-1,-,CSVGRGHGEAFF
TRBJ2-3,TRBV5-1,medium-sized,CASSLVAGATDTQYF
TRBJ2-1,TRBV2,medium-sized,CASIIRDRPRNEQFF
TRBJ1-1,TRBV6-2/TRBV6-3,-,CASSGAAEAFF
TRBJ2-7,TRBV29-1,-,CSGRRGTGTEQYF
TRBJ1-1,TRBV29-1,-,CSALEGNTEAFF
TRBJ2-1,TRBV4-2,-,CASSQESGRTGNEQFF
TRBJ2-3,TRBV5-4,-,CASSLAPWGSDTQYF
TRBJ2-1,TRBV4-3,-,CASSMWTSVNNEQFF
TRBJ2-7,TRBV6-4,-,CASRTGTARSEQYF
TRBJ2-7,TRBV29-1,-,CSAGAAGYEQYF
TRBJ2-7,TRBV12-3/TRBV12-4,-,CASSFQITYEQYF
TRBJ2-1,TRBV20-1,-,CSAPQPGLSRVNEQFF
TRBJ2-7,TRBV7-2,-,CASSLYSEPEQYF
TRBJ1-4,TRBV7-9,-,CASNPGGIPNEKLFF
TRBJ1-1,TRBV9,-,CASSVVTGRNTEAFF
TRBJ2-7,TRBV29-1,-,CSVELSSYEQYF
TRBJ2-2,TRBV2,-,CASSESGGGELFF
TRBJ1-5,TRBV28,-,CAGRGFGSNQPQHF
TRBJ2-1,TRBV5-6,-,CASSFYPGTGPYNEQFF
TRBJ2-2,TRBV29-1,-,CSVVLSQGITGELFF